The clone carrying this TCR beta chain was observed a few times. This entry belongs to a study of shared clonotypes between healthy human individuals. CDR3 size: 14 residues. Trimming took 6 bases from V and 10 from J, leaving 20 bases between them. Per germline, CDR1 SGHRS and CDR2 YFSETQ. TCRdb keeps only in-frame clones here, not all; method: immunoSEQ multiplex PCR. The sample comprises 950,000 to 1,300,000 clones, about 77% of which are singletons, and about 1.5% rests with the top ten. The sequenced sample was memory CD4+ T cells sorted from blood. Regarding subset: CD45RA-negative fraction. This chain joins TRBV5-1 and TRBJ2-1; D might be TRBD1 or TRBD2, each matching 5 bases. The clonotype was recovered from a man between 18 and 35 years old in good health. The CDR3 region has the DNA TGCGCCAGCATGAATACGGGGCGCTTGGGCGAGCAGTTCTTC. Translation: CASMNTGRLGEQFF.